This entry lists 28 T cell receptor beta chains sequenced from one sample in a study of OX40 agonist ivuxolimab in advanced cancers. Repertoires were generated with immunoSEQ multiplex PCR, while TCRdb's copy carries only in-frame clones and drops some. The sample shows roughly 81,000 clones, roughly 91% of them seen only once. The starting material was CD4+ or CD8+ T cells sorted from blood, obtained in a trial of the OX40 agonist ivuxolimab. The receptors were sampled from an adult with an advanced solid tumor such as melanoma, head and neck, liver or kidney cancer.

The V gene is TRBV7-3, the J gene TRBJ1-3, with 8 nucleotides matching TRBD1. CDR1 is SGHTA, CDR2 FQGTGA, per germline. The CDR3 sequence is 14 residues long. After removal of 2 bases from V and 4 bases from J, the junction contained 1 base not matched to a gene. The CDR3 sequence: CASSLDRGGNTIYF. As DNA, the CDR3 is TGTGCCAGCAGCTTAGACAGGGGAGGAAACACCATATATTTT.

The chain has TRBV5-4 and TRBJ2-3, with D possibly being TRBD1 or TRBD2 (5 bases each). The length of the CDR3 is 16 residues. Trimming left V 6 bases short and J 1 base short, with 18 bases between. The germline gives CDR1 SGHNT, CDR2 YYREEE (reference sequence). Here the CDR3 DNA reads TGTGCCAGCAACCTCCTTGGGGGAGTGGGCACAGATACGCAGTATTTT. Amino acids: CASNLLGGVGTDTQYF.

Points on this clone: Other DNA sequences in the same sample also yield this CDR3. The chain recombines TRBV6-1 with TRBJ1-5, with D maybe TRBD1 (6 bases). The CDR3 extends over 13 amino acids. The germline gives CDR1 MNHNS, CDR2 SASEGT. The germline V and J ends were trimmed by 10 bases and 3 bases, with 13 bases remaining between them. The CDR3 nucleotides are TGTGCCACCACAAACAGGGCCAATCAGCCCCAGCATTTT. This sequence encodes CATTNRANQPQHF.

The gene calls are TRBV27 and TRBJ1-1; 7 positions match TRBD1. CDR1 and CDR2 from the germline V gene are MNHEY and SMNVEV (reference sequence). The CDR3 spans 18 residues. V lost 5 bases and J lost 2; bases outside the gene matches: 17. CDR3 sequence (DNA): TGTGCCAGCAGTCTTCTGGACAGGACAGAGGGAACCAACACTGAAGCTTTCTTT. It yields the protein CASSLLDRTEGTNTEAFF.

As for this clone: No conserved phenylalanine or tryptophan is present at the end of the CDR3, so a read error is the likely explanation. The chain employs TRBV5-4 and TRBJ1-6, with TRBD1 as a possible D gene (5 bases). CDR1 is SGHNT and CDR2 is YYREEE in the germline V gene (reference sequence). The CDR3 contains 16 residues. V lost 1 base, J lost 8 bases, and 16 bases lay in between. The CDR3 nucleotides are TGTGCCAGCAGCTTGATGGGGCCTGGGGGGGATTCACCCCTCCACCTT. Protein product: CASSLMGPGGDSPLHL.

The J gene is TRBJ2-2, the V gene TRBV11-2, with no clear D. Germline CDR1 SGHAT, CDR2 FQNNGV. The CDR3 runs 15 residues. V was trimmed by 2 bases and J by 0 bases, leaving 7 bases between them. DNA for the CDR3: TGTGCCAGCAGCTTACACAGTTCGAACACCGGGGAGCTGTTTTTT. Protein product: CASSLHSSNTGELFF.

The chain joins TRBV7-3 to TRBJ2-1; no definite D call. This CDR3 is built from 13 residues. With 4 bases removed from V and 4 bases from J, the gap between germline ends came to 8 bases. CDR1 SGHTA and CDR2 FQGTGA come from the germline V gene. The CDR3: CASSSLGYNEQFF. CDR3 sequence (DNA): TGTGCCAGCAGCTCCTTGGGTTACAATGAGCAGTTCTTC.

The rearrangement links TRBV6-5 to TRBJ1-1, with D maybe TRBD1 (5 bases). The ends were cut back, 2 bases at V and 0 bases at J, with 13 bases in the middle. Germline-derived CDR1 and CDR2 are MNHEY and SVGAGI. The CDR3 sequence is 16 residues long. CDR3 nucleotides: TGTGCCAGCAGTTACGAAGGGACCGGCATGAACACTGAAGCTTTCTTT. Protein: CASSYEGTGMNTEAFF.

This chain joins TRBV28 and TRBJ1-1; D gene uncertain. CDR1 is MDHEN and CDR2 is SYDVKM in the germline V gene. The length of the CDR3 is 15 residues. The V and J ends lost 7 bases and 4 bases respectively, with 19 bases between them. The CDR3 coding sequence is TGTGCCAGCACCTCTTCCCTGAGATTCGGCACTGAAGCTTTCTTT. Residues: CASTSSLRFGTEAFF.

The J gene is TRBJ1-2, the V gene TRBV28; a weak D match, TRBD1 (5 bases). Trimming pared 1 base from V and 6 bases from J, leaving 12 bases between. The germline CDR1 and CDR2 sequences are MDHEN and SYDVKM. The CDR3 loop spans 14 amino acids. The CDR3 is CASSLSGRVNGYTF. The DNA of the CDR3 is TGTGCCAGCAGTTTATCGGGCAGGGTGAATGGCTACACCTTC.

The chain recombines TRBV18 with TRBJ2-2; 8 nucleotides align to TRBD1. CDR1 and CDR2 (germline): KGHSH, LQKENI. The length of the CDR3 is 15 residues. The V gene end was trimmed by 2 bases and the J gene end by 5 bases; junction bases not matched to a gene: 4. In DNA, the CDR3 is TGTGCCAGCTCACCATCGACAGGGGAAACCGGGGAGCTGTTTTTT. Its translation is CASSPSTGETGELFF.

CDR3 sequence reads: CASSPPGDLLSYTF. In DNA, the CDR3 is TGTGCCAGCAGTCCACCAGGGGACCTCCTAAGCTACACCTTC. V gene TRBV28 combines with J gene TRBJ1-2, with a weak D call TRBD1 (6 bases). This CDR3 has 14 amino acids. The V end was cut by 5 bases, the J end by 9 bases, with 19 bases between. CDR1 MDHEN and CDR2 SYDVKM come from the germline V gene.

This clone has a single count. The genes are TRBV19 and TRBJ1-3; weak D call: TRBD1 (5 bases). Germline V lookup: CDR1 LNHDA, CDR2 SQIVND (reference sequence). CDR3 length: 13 amino acids. Trimming pared 10 bases from V and 3 bases from J, leaving 13 bases between. The CDR3 sequence is CATPGLLGNTIYF. In DNA form, the CDR3 reads TGTGCCACCCCGGGACTCCTTGGAAACACCATATATTTT.

In its sample, this clone was seen once. The chain recombines TRBV6-5 with TRBJ2-3, with TRBD2 identical over 7 bases. The V gene end was trimmed by 5 bases and the J gene end by 6 bases; junction bases not matched to a gene: 8. The CDR3 has 14 amino acids. CDR1 and CDR2 from the germline V gene are MNHEY and SVGAGI. The CDR3 sequence: CASSRTRSADTQYF. Here the CDR3 DNA reads TGTGCCAGCAGTCGGACTAGGAGTGCGGATACGCAGTATTTT.

Only one count was recorded for this clone. The V call is TRBV15, the J call TRBJ2-7, with D perhaps given as TRBD1 or TRBD2 (5 bases each). The J call may be wrong; the DNA end is better matched by TRBJ2-5. The germline V gene has CDR1 LNHNV and CDR2 YYDKDF (reference sequence). The CDR3 spans 15 residues. The DNA of the CDR3 is TGTGCCACCAGAGGGGACGCAGCGGACGAAGAGACCCAGTACTTC. Its protein product is CATRGDAADEETQYF.

V gene TRBV11-1 combines with J gene TRBJ2-7; 10 bases fit TRBD1. Unmatched junction bases numbered 3, after V lost 5 bases and J lost 8 bases. This CDR3 has 12 amino acids. Germline CDR1 is SGHAT and CDR2 is FQDESV (reference sequence). The CDR3 region is CASSPDRGQQYF. CDR3 DNA sequence: TGTGCCAGCAGCCCTGACAGGGGGCAGCAGTACTTC.

This clone was counted only a few times. CDR3 in amino acids: CASSLEGSSYEQYF. In DNA, the CDR3 is TGCGCCAGCAGCCTAGAGGGTAGCTCCTACGAGCAGTACTTC. The genes are TRBV4-3 and TRBJ2-7, with D possibly being TRBD2 (5 bases). The CDR3 sequence is 14 residues long. Trimming cost V 4 bases and J 0 bases, with 10 bases left between them. CDR1 LGHNA and CDR2 YSLEER come from the germline V gene.

In regard to this clone: Other nucleotide sequences in the sample specify the same CDR3. This chain connects TRBV9 to TRBJ2-7; D not certain. The CDR3 consists of 14 residues. Germline CDR1 SGDLS, CDR2 YYNGEE. The ends were cut back, 0 bases at V and 7 bases at J, with 14 bases in the middle. CDR3 coding DNA: TGTGCCAGCAGCGTAGTAGGAGAATCCTCGGAGCAGTACTTC. It yields the protein CASSVVGESSEQYF.

The chain joins TRBV19 to TRBJ2-3; TRBD2 aligns across 10 bases. CDR3 length: 14 residues. V was pared by 7 bases and J by 4 bases, with 5 bases of the junction left unmatched. Germline lookup yields CDR1 LNHDA and CDR2 SQIVND (reference sequence). The CDR3 region has the DNA TGTGCCAGTAAAGAGCGGGGGGGACCAGATACGCAGTATTTT. This gives the protein CASKERGGPDTQYF.

This sequence joins TRBV2 and TRBJ2-5, with 7 bases that match TRBD2. CDR1 and CDR2 from the germline V gene are SNHLY and FYNNEI. The ends lost 5 bases at V and 2 bases at J; junction bases unmatched: 5. The CDR3 covers 14 residues. In DNA form, the CDR3 reads TGTGCCAGCAGTTCCAGCGGGGTTCAAGAGACCCAGTACTTC. Translation: CASSSSGVQETQYF.

The rearrangement links TRBV6-5 to TRBJ1-5; TRBD1 agrees at 7 bases. In germline, CDR1 is MNHEY, CDR2 SVGAGI. The V segment lost 2 bases and the J segment 7 bases; nucleotides outside the gene matches: 2. The CDR3 is 13 residues long. CDR3 protein: CASSYDRVQPQHF. CDR3 sequence (DNA): TGTGCCAGCAGTTACGACAGGGTGCAGCCCCAGCATTTT.

This sequence joins TRBV12-5 and TRBJ1-2, with D hard to call. V dropped 1 base and J dropped 5 bases, with 5 bases sitting between them. Germline V gives CDR1 LGHNT, CDR2 FRNRAP. The CDR3 runs to 12 residues. This CDR3 is CASGLGGYGYTF. Written as DNA, the CDR3 is TGTGCTAGTGGTTTGGGGGGATATGGCTACACCTTC.

V and J are TRBV5-1 and TRBJ2-3, with D possibly being TRBD2 (5 bases). The germline V gene encodes CDR1 SGHRS and CDR2 YFSETQ. The ends were cut back, 1 base at V and 6 bases at J, with 9 bases in the middle. The CDR3 runs 13 residues. The CDR3 loop reads CASSLPRADTQYF. DNA of the CDR3: TGCGCCAGCAGCTTGCCGAGGGCTGATACGCAGTATTTT.

The chain carries TRBV2 and TRBJ1-1, with D possibly being TRBD1 (5 bases). The germline gives CDR1 SNHLY, CDR2 FYNNEI. V lost 4 bases and J lost 5, with 8 bases in between. The CDR3 is made up of 12 amino acids. The CDR3 reads CASSVQATEAFF. The CDR3 DNA reads as TGTGCCAGCAGTGTACAGGCGACTGAAGCTTTCTTT.

V gene TRBV11-2 combines with J gene TRBJ1-6; D gene unclear. The CDR3 has 13 residues. V lost 2 bases and J lost 5, with 4 bases in between. CDR1 and CDR2 from the germline V gene are SGHAT and FQNNGV. CDR3: CASSLNNNSPLHF. As DNA, the CDR3 is TGTGCCAGCAGCTTAAACAATAATTCACCCCTCCACTTT.

The chain uses TRBV18 and TRBJ2-2; 10 nucleotides agree with TRBD2. The V segment lost 4 bases and the J segment 2 bases; nucleotides outside the gene matches: 7. The germline CDR1 and CDR2 sequences are KGHSH and LQKENI. The CDR3 is 17 amino acids. This CDR3 is CASSLVLAGTNTGELFF. The DNA of the CDR3 is TGTGCCAGCTCACTAGTACTAGCGGGGACCAACACCGGGGAGCTGTTTTTT.

The V call is TRBV4-1, the J call TRBJ2-2; 8 bases match TRBD2. This CDR3 spans 19 amino acids. Looked up from germline, CDR1 is MGHRA and CDR2 is YSYEKL. With 0 bases clipped from V and 2 bases from J, the junction kept 11 bases outside the gene matches. In DNA, the CDR3 is TGCGCCAGCAGCCAAGAGAAGGGACTAGTGGGGGCTAACACCGGGGAGCTGTTTTTT. Translation gives CASSQEKGLVGANTGELFF.

About this clone: This sample includes further DNA sequences coding for the same CDR3. CDR3 in DNA: TGCGCCAGCAGCTCCGGACAGGGAGGGGAGACCCAGTACTTC. The encoded protein is CASSSGQGGETQYF. The chain uses TRBV5-1 and TRBJ2-5, with a tentative D call TRBD1 (8 bases). The germline CDR1 and CDR2 sequences are SGHRS and YFSETQ. CDR3 size: 14 residues. Between the trimmed V and J ends, which lost 3 bases and 5 bases, there was a span of 14 bases.